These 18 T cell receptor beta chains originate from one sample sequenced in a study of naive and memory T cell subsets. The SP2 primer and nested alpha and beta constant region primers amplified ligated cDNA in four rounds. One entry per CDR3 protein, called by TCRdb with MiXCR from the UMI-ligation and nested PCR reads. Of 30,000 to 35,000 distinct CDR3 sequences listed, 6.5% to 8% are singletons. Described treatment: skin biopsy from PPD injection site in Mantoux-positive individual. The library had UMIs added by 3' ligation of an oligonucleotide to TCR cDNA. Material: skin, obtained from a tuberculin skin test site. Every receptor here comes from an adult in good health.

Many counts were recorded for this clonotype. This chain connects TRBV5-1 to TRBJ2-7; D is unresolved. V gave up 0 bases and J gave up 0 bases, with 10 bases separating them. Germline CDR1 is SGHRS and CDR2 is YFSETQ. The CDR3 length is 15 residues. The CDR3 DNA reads TGCGCCAGCAGCTTGGGGACGGCCACCTCCTACGAGCAGTACTTC. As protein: CASSLGTATSYEQYF.

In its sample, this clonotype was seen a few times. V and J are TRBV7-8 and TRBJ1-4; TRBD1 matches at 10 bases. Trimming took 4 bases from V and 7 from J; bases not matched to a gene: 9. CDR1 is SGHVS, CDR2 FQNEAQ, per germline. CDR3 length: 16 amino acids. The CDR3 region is CASSSNDRGLSEKLFF. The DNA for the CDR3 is TGTGCCAGCAGCTCAAATGACAGGGGGCTAAGTGAAAAACTGTTTTTT.

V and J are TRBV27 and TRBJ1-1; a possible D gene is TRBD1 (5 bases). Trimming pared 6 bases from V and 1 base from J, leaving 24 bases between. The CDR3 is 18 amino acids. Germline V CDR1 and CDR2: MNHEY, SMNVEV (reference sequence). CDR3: CASSSYHHSGPSNTEAFF. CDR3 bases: TGTGCCAGCAGCAGCTACCACCACTCGGGGCCGTCGAACACTGAAGCTTTCTTT.

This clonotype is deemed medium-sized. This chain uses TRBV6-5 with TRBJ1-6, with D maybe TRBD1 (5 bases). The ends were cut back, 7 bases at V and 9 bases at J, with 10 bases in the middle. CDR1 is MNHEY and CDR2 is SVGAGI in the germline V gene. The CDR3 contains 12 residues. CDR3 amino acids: CASTTGRSPLHF. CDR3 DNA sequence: TGTGCCAGCACCACGGGGCGTTCACCCCTCCACTTT.

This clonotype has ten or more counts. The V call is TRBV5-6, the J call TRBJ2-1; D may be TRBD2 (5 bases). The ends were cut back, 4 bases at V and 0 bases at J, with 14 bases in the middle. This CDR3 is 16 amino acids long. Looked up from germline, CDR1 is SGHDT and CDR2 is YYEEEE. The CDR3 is CASSITGKVSYNEQFF. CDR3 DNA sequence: TGTGCCAGCAGCATCACCGGGAAAGTCTCCTACAATGAGCAGTTCTTC.

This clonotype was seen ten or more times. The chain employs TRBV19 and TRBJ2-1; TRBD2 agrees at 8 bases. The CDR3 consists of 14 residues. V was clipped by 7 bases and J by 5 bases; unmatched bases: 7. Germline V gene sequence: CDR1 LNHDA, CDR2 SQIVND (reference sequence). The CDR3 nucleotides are TGTGCCAGTATGATCCGGGGGGGCCACAATGAGCAGTTCTTC. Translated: CASMIRGGHNEQFF.

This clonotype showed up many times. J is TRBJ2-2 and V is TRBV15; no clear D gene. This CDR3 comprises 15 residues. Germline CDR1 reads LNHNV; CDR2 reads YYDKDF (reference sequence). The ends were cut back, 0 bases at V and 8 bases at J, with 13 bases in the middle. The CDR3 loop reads CATSRDYVSGGELFF. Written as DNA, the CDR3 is TGTGCCACCAGCAGAGATTATGTATCCGGTGGGGAGCTGTTTTTT.

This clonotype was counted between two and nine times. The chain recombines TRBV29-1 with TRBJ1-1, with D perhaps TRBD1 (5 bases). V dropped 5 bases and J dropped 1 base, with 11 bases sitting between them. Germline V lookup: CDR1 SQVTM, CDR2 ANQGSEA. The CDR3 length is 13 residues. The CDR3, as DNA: TGCAGCGTTATCCTTGGGGGGAACACTGAAGCTTTCTTT. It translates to CSVILGGNTEAFF.

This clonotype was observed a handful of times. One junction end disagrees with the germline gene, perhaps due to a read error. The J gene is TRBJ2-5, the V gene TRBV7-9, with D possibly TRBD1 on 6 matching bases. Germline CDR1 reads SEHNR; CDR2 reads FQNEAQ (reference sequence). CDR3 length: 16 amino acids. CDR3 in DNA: TGTGCCAGCAGCTTTTACAGGGACGGCCGCCAAGGGACCCAGTACTTC. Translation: CASSFYRDGRQGTQYF.

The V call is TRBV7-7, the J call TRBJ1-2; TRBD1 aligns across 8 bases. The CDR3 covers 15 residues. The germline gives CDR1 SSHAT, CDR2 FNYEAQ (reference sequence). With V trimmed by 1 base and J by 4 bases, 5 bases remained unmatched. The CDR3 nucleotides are TGTGCCAGCAGCTTAGTGCCAGGGGGCGTCTATGGCTACACCTTC. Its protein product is CASSLVPGGVYGYTF.

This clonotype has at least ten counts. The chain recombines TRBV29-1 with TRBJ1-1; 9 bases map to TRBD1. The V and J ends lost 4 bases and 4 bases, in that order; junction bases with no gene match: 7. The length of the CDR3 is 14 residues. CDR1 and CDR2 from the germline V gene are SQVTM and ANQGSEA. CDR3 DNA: TGCAGCGTTGGACAGGGGGGCTGGGGCACTGAAGCTTTCTTT. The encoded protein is CSVGQGGWGTEAFF.

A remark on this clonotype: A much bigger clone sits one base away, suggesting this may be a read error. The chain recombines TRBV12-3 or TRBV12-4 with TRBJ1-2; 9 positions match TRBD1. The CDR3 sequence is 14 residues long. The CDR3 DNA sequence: TGTGCCAGCAGTTTAGCGGACAGGGGCTATGGCGACACCTTC. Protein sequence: CASSLADRGYGDTF.

DNA for the CDR3: TGTGCCAGCAGTTACTCGGACAGGCCTGAAGCTTTCTTT. It specifies CASSYSDRPEAFF. The V and J genes are TRBV6-6 and TRBJ1-1; 7 bases match TRBD1. The junction had 1 base not matched to a gene; V was cut back by 0 bases and J by 6 bases. Per germline, CDR1 MNHNY and CDR2 SVGAGI (reference sequence). This CDR3 is 13 amino acids long.

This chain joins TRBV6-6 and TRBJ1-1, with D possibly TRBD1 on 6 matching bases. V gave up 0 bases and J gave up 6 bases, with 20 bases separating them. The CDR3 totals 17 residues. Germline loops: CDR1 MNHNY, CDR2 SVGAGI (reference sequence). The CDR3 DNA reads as TGTGCCAGCAGTTACTCCCGAACGACAGGCCGAGGCGCTGAAGCTTTCTTT. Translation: CASSYSRTTGRGAEAFF.

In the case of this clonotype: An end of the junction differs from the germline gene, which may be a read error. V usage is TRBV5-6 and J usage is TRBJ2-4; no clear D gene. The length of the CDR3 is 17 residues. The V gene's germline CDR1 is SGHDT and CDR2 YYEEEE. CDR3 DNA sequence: TGTGCCAACAGCTTGGTACGACGTATTTCGGCCAAAAACATTCAGTACTTC. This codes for CANSLVRRISAKNIQYF.

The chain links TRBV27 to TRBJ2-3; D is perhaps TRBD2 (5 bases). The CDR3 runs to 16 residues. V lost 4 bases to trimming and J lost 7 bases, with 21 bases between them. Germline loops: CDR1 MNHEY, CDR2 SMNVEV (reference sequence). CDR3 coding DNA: TGTGCCAGCAGTTCAAGTGCGGACTTAATGCCCTATACGCAGTATTTT. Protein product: CASSSSADLMPYTQYF.

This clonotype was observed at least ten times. CDR3 amino acids: CASSSFGQGSYEQYF. DNA of the CDR3: TGTGCCAGCAGTTCCTTCGGACAGGGATCCTACGAGCAGTACTTC. The chain links TRBV12-3 or TRBV12-4 to TRBJ2-7; 8 bases align to TRBD1. With 4 bases clipped from V and 1 base from J, the junction kept 6 bases outside the gene matches. This CDR3 spans 15 amino acids.

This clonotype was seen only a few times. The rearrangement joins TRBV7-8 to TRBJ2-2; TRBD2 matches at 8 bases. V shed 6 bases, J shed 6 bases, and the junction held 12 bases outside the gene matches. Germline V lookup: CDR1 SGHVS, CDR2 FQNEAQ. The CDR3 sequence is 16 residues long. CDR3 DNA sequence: TGTGCCAGCAGGCCCCGGGGGGGGCCCTGCTCCGGGGAGCTGTTTTTT. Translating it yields CASRPRGGPCSGELFF.